The 22 T cell receptor beta chains presented below share a single source sample, sequenced in a study of blood T cell repertoires in COVID-19. Produced via immunoSEQ multiplex PCR; TCRdb's table is partial and in-frame only. The sample lists about 370,000 clones, 70% to 90% occurring once. The specimen was peripheral blood. The receptors shown here come from a woman aged 25-40 years with COVID-19, enrolled during active disease.

V is TRBV4-1 and J is TRBJ2-1, with 9 bases matching TRBD2. CDR1 is MGHRA and CDR2 is YSYEKL in the germline V gene. The CDR3 spans 16 residues. V shed 5 bases and J 5 bases; nucleotides not matched to a gene: 10. The CDR3 here is CASSIPREGLDNEQFF. The CDR3 DNA follows: TGCGCCAGCAGCATACCGCGGGAGGGCCTCGACAATGAGCAGTTCTTC.

The rearrangement links TRBV2 to TRBJ2-5; 9 positions match TRBD2. CDR3 length equals 18 residues. Per the germline V gene, CDR1 is SNHLY and CDR2 is FYNNEI. V was clipped by 6 bases and J by 5 bases; unmatched bases: 19. The CDR3 here is CASRERAREGLKGETQYF. CDR3 DNA sequence: TGTGCCAGCAGGGAGAGGGCGCGGGAGGGCCTGAAGGGGGAGACCCAGTACTTC.

V gene TRBV28 combines with J gene TRBJ2-1, with 7 bases lining up with TRBD2. The germline V gene encodes CDR1 MDHEN and CDR2 SYDVKM. V shed 8 bases and J 7 bases; nucleotides not matched to a gene: 5. This CDR3 is 12 amino acids long. The CDR3 region is CASGGGVNEQFF. CDR3 coding DNA: TGTGCCAGCGGGGGGGGAGTTAATGAGCAGTTCTTC. The complete variable domain, with remaining parts taken from reference TRBV28 and TRBJ2-1, reads DVKVTQSSRYLVKRTGEKVFLECVQDMDHENMFWYRQDPGLGLRLIYFSYDVKMKEKGDIPEGYSVSREKKERFSLILESASTNQTSMYLCASGGGVNEQFFGPGTRLTVL.

This clone occurred once. The chain joins TRBV9 to TRBJ2-1, with 11 bases aligning to TRBD2. CDR1 and CDR2 (germline): SGDLS, YYNGEE. The V segment lost 2 bases and the J segment 9 bases; nucleotides outside the gene matches: 4. The CDR3 sequence is 14 residues long. CDR3 sequence (DNA): TGTGCCAGCAGCGTGACTAGCGGGAAGGGTGAGCAGTTCTTC. Translated: CASSVTSGKGEQFF.

The table lists this clone with a few counts. The same CDR3 also results from other DNA sequences found in this sample. V usage is TRBV6-2 or TRBV6-3 and J usage is TRBJ2-7; no clear D. The CDR3 totals 13 residues. The germline V and J ends were trimmed by 0 bases and 4 bases, with 7 bases remaining between them. Germline loops: CDR1 MNHEY, CDR2 SVGEGT. CDR3 in DNA: TGTGCCAGCAGTTACTCGTTGCGATACGAGCAGTACTTC. Residues: CASSYSLRYEQYF.

This clone has ten or more counts. This chain connects TRBV2 to TRBJ1-6; D remains unclear. The germline CDR1 and CDR2 sequences are SNHLY and FYNNEI. Trimming shortened V by 8 bases and J by 5 bases, and 13 bases separated the two germline ends. This CDR3 is 14 amino acids long. This CDR3 is CASLDGGDNSPLHF. The CDR3 DNA is TGTGCCAGCTTGGACGGAGGTGATAATTCACCCCTCCACTTT.

This chain links TRBV15 with TRBJ2-5; 7 nucleotides line up with TRBD1. Germline lookup yields CDR1 LNHNV and CDR2 YYDKDF (reference sequence). The V gene end was trimmed by 1 base and the J gene end by 5 bases; junction bases not matched to a gene: 4. The CDR3 contains 14 residues. In nucleotides, the CDR3 is TGTGCCACCAGCAGAGGGGACAGACAGGAGACCCAGTACTTC. Translation gives CATSRGDRQETQYF.

The CDR3 sequence: CASFGTGNEKLFF. CDR3 DNA: TGTGCCTCTTTCGGGACAGGGAATGAAAAACTGTTTTTT. The J gene is TRBJ1-4, the V gene TRBV30; 9 nucleotides line up with TRBD1. The germline V gene encodes CDR1 GTSNPN and CDR2 SVGIG (reference sequence). This CDR3 is built from 13 residues. The V segment lost 7 bases and the J segment 5 bases; nucleotides outside the gene matches: 5.

This chain connects TRBV4-2 to TRBJ2-1, with TRBD2 identical over 14 bases. Germline CDR1 LGHNA, CDR2 YNFKEQ. The CDR3 totals 15 residues. The trim removed 4 bases at V and 9 bases at J, leaving 5 bases unmatched. The CDR3 DNA reads TGTGCCAGCAGCCCGCAGACTAGCGGGAGGGGTGAGCAGTTCTTC. Its protein is CASSPQTSGRGEQFF.

The chain joins TRBV12-3 or TRBV12-4 to TRBJ2-7; D unresolved. This CDR3 contains 12 residues. Trimming took 3 bases from V and 7 from J, leaving 10 bases between them. Here the CDR3 reads CASSFTPREQYF. In nucleotides, the CDR3 is TGTGCCAGCAGTTTTACCCCCAGGGAGCAGTACTTC.

The CDR3 region is CSVGDYYGYTF. Written as DNA, the CDR3 is TGCAGCGTTGGGGACTACTATGGCTACACCTTC. This chain links TRBV29-1 with TRBJ1-2, with D perhaps matching TRBD1 (5 bases). Germline V CDR1 and CDR2: SQVTM, ANQGSEA. The CDR3 loop spans 11 amino acids. Trimming pared 4 bases from V and 3 bases from J, leaving 6 bases between.

J is TRBJ1-5 and V is TRBV28; 10 nucleotides agree with TRBD1. J lost 6 bases, V lost 6 bases, and 8 bases had no gene match. CDR3 size: 15 residues. Per the germline V gene, CDR1 is MDHEN and CDR2 is SYDVKM. This chain's CDR3 is CASSHRQGAAQPQHF. The CDR3 coding sequence is TGTGCCAGCAGCCACCGACAGGGGGCTGCTCAGCCCCAGCATTTT.

Remarks on this clone: Other DNA sequences from this sample encode an identical CDR3 as well. The V gene is TRBV6-5, the J gene TRBJ1-2; weak D call: TRBD1 (6 bases). V lost 2 bases and J 3 bases, leaving 7 bases between the germline ends. Germline CDR1 is MNHEY and CDR2 is SVGAGI. The CDR3 length is 13 residues. This chain's CDR3 is CASSYGGDYGYTF. The CDR3 coding sequence is TGTGCCAGCAGTTACGGGGGCGACTATGGCTACACCTTC.

The gene calls are TRBV6-2 or TRBV6-3 and TRBJ1-1; D gene ambiguous. Trimming took off 4 bases at V and 6 bases at J, with 9 bases between the two ends. CDR1 and CDR2 from the germline V gene are MNHEY and SVGEGT. The CDR3 is 12 amino acids. In DNA, the CDR3 is TGTGCCAGCAGTTCCGGGTGGGCTGAAGCTTTCTTT. Amino acid sequence: CASSSGWAEAFF.

The chain carries TRBV11-2 and TRBJ2-1, with TRBD2 as a possible D gene (5 bases). Deletions cut 3 bases from V and 1 base from J, with 13 bases between. CDR3 size: 16 residues. Looked up from germline, CDR1 is SGHAT and CDR2 is FQNNGV. As DNA, the CDR3 is TGTGCCAGCAGCTTGGGTGGGAGTAGGTCCTACAATGAGCAGTTCTTC. Its translation is CASSLGGSRSYNEQFF.

This sequence joins TRBV19 and TRBJ1-1, with D maybe TRBD1 (6 bases). CDR1 and CDR2 from the germline V gene are LNHDA and SQIVND (reference sequence). V was cut by 6 bases and J by 3 bases, with 11 bases left in between. The CDR3 is 13 residues long. The CDR3 is CASSRGRDTEAFF. The CDR3 nucleotides read TGTGCCAGTAGCAGGGGCAGGGACACTGAAGCTTTCTTT.

The J gene is TRBJ2-3, the V gene TRBV6-5, with D hard to call. The ends were cut back, 5 bases at V and 2 bases at J, with 14 bases in the middle. The CDR3 spans 15 residues. Germline-derived CDR1 and CDR2 are MNHEY and SVGAGI. CDR3 bases: TGTGCCAGCAGTACCCTGAAAACAATCACAGATACGCAGTATTTT. This gives the protein CASSTLKTITDTQYF.

The chain combines TRBV28 with TRBJ2-1, with D possibly TRBD2 on 6 matching bases. This CDR3 has 15 residues. Germline CDR1 and CDR2: MDHEN and SYDVKM. The V and J ends lost 3 bases and 4 bases respectively, with 13 bases between them. CDR3 bases: TGTGCCAGCAGTTTTGCGGGAAATACTTACAATGAGCAGTTCTTC. Its protein product is CASSFAGNTYNEQFF.

The DNA for the CDR3 is TGCGCCAGCAGCTTCGGGACAGGGGCGAACACTGAAGCTTTCTTT. Its protein product is CASSFGTGANTEAFF. This chain connects TRBV5-1 to TRBJ1-1, with TRBD1 matching over 10 bases. The CDR3 contains 15 residues. Trimming cost V 2 bases and J 1 base; bases outside gene matches: 2. Germline V gives CDR1 SGHRS, CDR2 YFSETQ.

V usage is TRBV20-1 and J usage is TRBJ2-4; a possible D gene is TRBD2 (6 bases). There are 12 residues in the CDR3. Trimming removed 3 bases at V and 7 bases at J, with 10 bases between. Germline V gene sequence: CDR1 DFQATT, CDR2 SNEGSKA (reference sequence). The CDR3 nucleotides read TGCAGTGCTAGTACGGCGGGGAACATTCAGTACTTC. Its translation: CSASTAGNIQYF.

The chain is built from TRBV19 and TRBJ2-3; TRBD2 aligns across 13 bases. V trimming: 10 bases; J trimming: 5 bases; junction bases outside the gene matches: 9. CDR1 is LNHDA, CDR2 SQIVND, per germline (reference sequence). The CDR3 contains 15 residues. The CDR3, as DNA: TGTGCCACCGGAACTAGCGGGAGGGTAAGAGATACGCAGTATTTT. Translation gives CATGTSGRVRDTQYF.

This rearrangement joins TRBV9 to TRBJ2-7, with D possibly matching TRBD1 (6 bases). Germline V gene data show CDR1 as SGDLS and CDR2 as YYNGEE. Trimming shortened V by 3 bases and J by 6 bases, and 19 bases separated the two germline ends. The CDR3 contains 15 residues. The CDR3 DNA follows: TGTGCCAGCAGCGCCCAGGGTGGGGGCCGTTTCGAGCAGTACTTC. It encodes CASSAQGGGRFEQYF.